This entry is about one TCR beta chain. Only in-frame clones appear in the TCRdb table, and some are missing; sequencing was by immunoSEQ multiplex PCR. The sample lists 50,000 to 65,000 clones, around 80% occurring once. Deletions cut 4 bases from V and 4 bases from J, with 8 bases between. CDR1 is SNHLY and CDR2 is FYNNEI in the germline V gene. There are 13 residues in the CDR3. The sample comes from a study of OX40 agonist ivuxolimab in advanced cancers. The TCR comes from an adult with an advanced solid tumor such as melanoma, head and neck, liver or kidney cancer. The input for sequencing was CD4+ or CD8+ T cells sorted from blood, taken in a trial of the OX40 agonist ivuxolimab. V is TRBV2 and J is TRBJ1-5, with D uncertain. The CDR3 reads CASSGDGNQPQHF. DNA for the CDR3: TGTGCCAGCAGTGGAGACGGGAATCAGCCCCAGCATTTT. Drawing the rest from reference TRBV2 and TRBJ1-5, the complete variable domain is EPEVTQTPSHQVTQMGQEVILRCVPISNHLYFYWYRQILGQKVEFLVSFYNNEISEKSEIFDDQFSVERPDGSNFTLKIRSTKLEDSAMYFCASSGDGNQPQHFGDGTRLSIL.